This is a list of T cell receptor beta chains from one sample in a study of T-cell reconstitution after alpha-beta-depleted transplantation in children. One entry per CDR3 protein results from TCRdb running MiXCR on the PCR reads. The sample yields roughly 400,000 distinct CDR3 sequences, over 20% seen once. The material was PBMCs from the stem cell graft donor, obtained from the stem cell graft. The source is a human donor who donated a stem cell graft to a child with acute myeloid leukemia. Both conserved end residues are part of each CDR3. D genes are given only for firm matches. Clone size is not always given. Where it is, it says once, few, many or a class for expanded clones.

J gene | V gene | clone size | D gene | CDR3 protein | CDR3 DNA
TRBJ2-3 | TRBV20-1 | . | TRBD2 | CSARPSAGGTDTQYF | TGCAGTGCTAGACCTTCTGCGGGAGGAACAGATACGCAGTATTTT
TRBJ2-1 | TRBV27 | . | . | CASREGYLGYNEQFF | TGTGCCAGCAGGGAGGGGTATTTAGGCTACAATGAGCAGTTCTTC
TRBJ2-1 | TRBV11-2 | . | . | CASSLGASVYNEQFF | TGTGCCAGCAGCTTAGGGGCTAGCGTGTACAATGAGCAGTTCTTC
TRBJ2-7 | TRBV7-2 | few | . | CASSSRGGDHEQYF | TGTGCCAGCAGCTCGCGAGGGGGGGATCACGAGCAGTACTTC
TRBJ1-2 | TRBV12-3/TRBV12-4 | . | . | CASTTGSYGYTF | TGTGCCAGCACCACAGGTTCCTATGGCTACACCTTC
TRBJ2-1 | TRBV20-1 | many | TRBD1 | CSARRDRGIRTYNEQFF | TGCAGTGCCAGGAGGGACAGGGGAATAAGGACCTACAATGAGCAGTTCTTC
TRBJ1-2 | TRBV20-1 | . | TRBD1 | CSARVGGQLTNYGYTF | TGCAGTGCTAGAGTGGGGGGACAGTTAACTAACTATGGCTACACCTTC
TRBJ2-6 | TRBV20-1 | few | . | CSARRAGLLGANVLTF | TGCAGTGCTAGGCGCGCGGGACTCCTCGGGGCCAACGTCCTGACTTTC
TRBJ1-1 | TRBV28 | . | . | CASRVQMDTEAFF | TGTGCCAGCAGGGTCCAAATGGACACTGAAGCTTTCTTT
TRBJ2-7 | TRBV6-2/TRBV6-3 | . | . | CASSSLGSGRSYEQYF | TGTGCCAGCAGTTCCCTCGGGAGCGGAAGATCCTACGAGCAGTACTTC
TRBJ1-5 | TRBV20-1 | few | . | CSGKGWVNQPQHF | TGCAGTGGTAAAGGGTGGGTCAATCAGCCCCAGCATTTT
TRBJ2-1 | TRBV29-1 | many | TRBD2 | CSARIWGGRIGEQFF | TGCAGCGCCCGTATCTGGGGCGGGAGGATCGGTGAGCAGTTCTTC
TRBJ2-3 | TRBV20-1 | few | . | CSARDRPNTDTQYF | TGCAGTGCTAGAGATCGTCCTAACACAGATACGCAGTATTTT
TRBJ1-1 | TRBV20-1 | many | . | CSARVLQNGGRAFF | TGCAGTGCTAGAGTGCTCCAAAATGGGGGTCGAGCTTTCTTT
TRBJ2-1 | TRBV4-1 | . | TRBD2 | CASSYPSGSDNEQFF | TGCGCCAGCAGCTACCCGAGCGGGAGCGACAATGAGCAGTTCTTC
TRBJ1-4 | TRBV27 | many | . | CASSRTGSTNEKLFF | TGTGCCAGCAGTCGTACAGGGTCTACTAATGAAAAACTGTTTTTT
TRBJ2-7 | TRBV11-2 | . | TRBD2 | CASSNPPGAGFYEQYF | TGTGCCAGCAGCAACCCCCCGGGAGCGGGATTCTACGAGCAGTACTTC
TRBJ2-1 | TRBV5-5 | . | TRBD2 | CASSRAASGYNEQFF | TGTGCCAGCAGTCGGGCGGCTAGCGGATACAATGAGCAGTTCTTC
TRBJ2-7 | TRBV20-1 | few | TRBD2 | CSARDVASGSYEQYF | TGCAGTGCTAGAGATGTCGCTAGCGGGTCCTACGAGCAGTACTTC
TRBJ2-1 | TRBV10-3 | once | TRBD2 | CAISATSGNEQFF | TGTGCCATCAGTGCGACTAGCGGGAATGAGCAGTTCTTC
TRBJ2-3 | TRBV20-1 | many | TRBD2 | CSATVTSGSTDTQYF | TGCAGTGCTACAGTGACTAGCGGCAGCACAGATACGCAGTATTTT
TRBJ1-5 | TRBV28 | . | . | CASSSTISSRSNQPQHF | TGTGCCAGCAGTTCGACCATTTCGTCGCGTAGCAATCAGCCCCAGCATTTT
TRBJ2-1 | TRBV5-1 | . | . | CASSLVGQRFF | TGCGCCAGCAGCTTGGTTGGACAACGTTTCTTC
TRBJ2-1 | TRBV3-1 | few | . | CASSQTGQRDNEQFF | TGTGCCAGCAGCCAAACAGGACAGAGAGACAATGAGCAGTTCTTC
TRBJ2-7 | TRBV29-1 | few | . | CSVDRGHEQYF | TGCAGCGTGGACCGGGGGCACGAGCAGTACTTC
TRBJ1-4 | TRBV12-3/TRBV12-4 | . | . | CASTFAGIRNEKLFF | TGTGCCAGCACCTTTGCGGGGATCCGTAATGAAAAACTGTTTTTT
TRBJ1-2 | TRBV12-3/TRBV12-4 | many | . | CASSRTDYGYTF | TGTGCCAGCAGCCGAACTGACTATGGCTACACCTTC
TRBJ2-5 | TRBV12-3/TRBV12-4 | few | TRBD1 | CASSWTGEETQYF | TGTGCCAGCAGTTGGACAGGAGAGGAGACCCAGTACTTC
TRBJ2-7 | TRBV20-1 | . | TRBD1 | CSARDPLTGLSYEQYF | TGCAGTGCTAGAGATCCCCTGACAGGGCTCTCCTACGAGCAGTACTTC
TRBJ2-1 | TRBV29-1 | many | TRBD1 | CSVGEGAINEQFF | TGCAGCGTTGGTGAGGGGGCCATCAATGAGCAGTTCTTC
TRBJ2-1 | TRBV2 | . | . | CASSDLLANNEQFF | TGTGCCAGCAGTGATTTACTAGCCAACAATGAGCAGTTCTTC
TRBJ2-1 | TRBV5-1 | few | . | CASSLSTDEQFF | TGCGCCAGCAGCTTATCTACAGATGAGCAGTTCTTC
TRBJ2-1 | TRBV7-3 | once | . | CASSPTGLPYNEQFF | TGTGCCAGCAGCCCCACCGGCCTGCCGTACAATGAGCAGTTCTTC
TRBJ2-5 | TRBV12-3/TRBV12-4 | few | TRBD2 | CASRITSGRRETQYF | TGTGCCAGCAGAATAACTAGCGGGAGAAGGGAGACCCAGTACTTC
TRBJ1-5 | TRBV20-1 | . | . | CSATQGSNQPQHF | TGCAGTGCTACCCAGGGGAGCAATCAGCCCCAGCATTTT
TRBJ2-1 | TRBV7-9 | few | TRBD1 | CASSSADRDPDEQFF | TGTGCCAGCAGCTCCGCGGACAGGGACCCCGATGAGCAGTTCTTC
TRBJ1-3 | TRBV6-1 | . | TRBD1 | CASSEAPRTGMGSSGNTIYF | TGTGCCAGCAGTGAAGCGCCCCGGACAGGGATGGGGTCCTCTGGAAACACCATATATTTT
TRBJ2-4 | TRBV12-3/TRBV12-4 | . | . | CASSPRLGRENIQYF | TGTGCCAGCAGCCCTCGACTAGGGCGGGAAAACATTCAGTACTTC
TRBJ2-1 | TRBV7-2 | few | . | CASSSSLATSSYNEQFF | TGTGCCAGCAGCTCGTCCCTAGCGACGAGCTCCTACAATGAGCAGTTCTTC
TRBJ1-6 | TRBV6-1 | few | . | CASTSLRNNSPLHF | TGTGCCAGCACCTCGCTTCGAAATAATTCACCCCTCCACTTT
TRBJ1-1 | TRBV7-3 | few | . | CASSLTGTSEAFF | TGTGCCAGCAGCTTAACAGGGACATCTGAAGCTTTCTTT
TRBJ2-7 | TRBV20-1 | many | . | CSARRAPGDYEQYF | TGCAGTGCTAGAAGAGCCCCTGGGGACTACGAGCAGTACTTC
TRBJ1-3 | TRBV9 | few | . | CASSVVDSGNTIYF | TGTGCCAGCAGCGTAGTCGACTCTGGAAACACCATATATTTT
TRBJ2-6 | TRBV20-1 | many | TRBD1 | CSARDRGNGANVLTF | TGCAGTGCACGGGACAGGGGGAATGGGGCCAACGTCCTGACTTTC
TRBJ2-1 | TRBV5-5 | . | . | CASSWLQSSYNEQFF | TGTGCCAGCAGCTGGCTACAGAGCTCCTACAATGAGCAGTTCTTC
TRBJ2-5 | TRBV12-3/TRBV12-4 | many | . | CASNNAQEHQETQYF | TGTGCCAGCAACAACGCCCAGGAACACCAAGAGACCCAGTACTTC
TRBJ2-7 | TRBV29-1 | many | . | CSVDEGFNEQYF | TGCAGCGTTGATGAGGGGTTCAACGAGCAGTACTTC
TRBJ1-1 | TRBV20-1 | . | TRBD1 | CSARGRGQGTEAFF | TGCAGTGCTAGGGGCAGGGGGCAGGGCACTGAAGCTTTCTTT
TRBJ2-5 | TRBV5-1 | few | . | CASSPGAGIQETQYF | TGCGCCAGCAGCCCGGGCGCGGGAATACAAGAGACCCAGTACTTC
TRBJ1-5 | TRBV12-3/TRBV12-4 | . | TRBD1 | CASSLRQGASQPQHF | TGTGCCAGCAGTTTACGACAGGGGGCCAGTCAGCCCCAGCATTTT
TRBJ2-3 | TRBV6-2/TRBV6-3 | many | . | CASSSLGGESTDTQYF | TGTGCCAGCTCCTCTTTGGGGGGAGAGAGCACAGATACGCAGTATTTT
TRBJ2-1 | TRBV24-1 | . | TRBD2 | CATSDSGTSGVEQFF | TGTGCCACCAGTGATTCAGGGACTAGCGGAGTCGAGCAGTTCTTC
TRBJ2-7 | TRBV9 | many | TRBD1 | CASREQGAYSYEQYF | TGTGCCAGCAGGGAACAGGGGGCCTACTCCTACGAGCAGTACTTC
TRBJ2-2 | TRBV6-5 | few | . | CASSYLANTGELFF | TGTGCCAGCAGTTACTTAGCGAACACCGGGGAGCTGTTTTTT
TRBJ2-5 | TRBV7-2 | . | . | CASSNGPGETQYF | TGTGCCAGCAGTAACGGGCCAGGCGAGACCCAGTACTTC
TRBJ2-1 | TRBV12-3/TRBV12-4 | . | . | CASRPDSSYNEQFF | TGTGCCAGCAGACCGGACAGCTCCTACAATGAGCAGTTCTTC
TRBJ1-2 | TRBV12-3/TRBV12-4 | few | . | CASSSGGSYGYTF | TGTGCCAGCAGTTCGGGAGGATCCTATGGCTACACCTTC
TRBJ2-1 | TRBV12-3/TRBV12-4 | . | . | CASSFLGSNNEQFF | TGTGCCAGCAGTTTCCTGGGGTCGAACAATGAGCAGTTCTTC
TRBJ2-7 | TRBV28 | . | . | CASSLGELVGEQYF | TGTGCCAGCAGTTTAGGGGAACTAGTCGGCGAGCAGTACTTC